The present TCR beta chain was sequenced within a study of CD8 T cells in ankylosing spondylitis. Overall study results and limits: A TCR beta motif of several highly homologous variants appeared characteristic of ankylosing spondylitis blood. Reportedly, disease-linked clones are significantly enriched in ankylosing spondylitis patients' matched synovial fluid.

To note about this clonotype: Its antigen is unknown.

Construction of TCR beta libraries was performed using quantitative 5'-RACE with molecular barcodes. Each CDR3 protein is one row after TCRdb ran MiXCR on the 5' RACE reads. The profile covers about 88,000 distinct CDR3 sequences, with roughly 27% appearing a single time and roughly three fifths taken by the ten largest. Looked up from germline, CDR1 is SQVTM and CDR2 is ANQGSEA. The ends lost 8 bases at V and 7 bases at J; junction bases unmatched: 10. The CDR3 covers 14 residues. Sample: blood, either unsorted or a sorted T cell fraction (not recorded which). The chain has TRBV29-1 and TRBJ2-1; 11 nucleotides line up with TRBD2. The receptor's source is a male donor with ankylosing spondylitis or in good health (not recorded which). CDR3: CSITSGGVGNEQFF. In nucleotides, the CDR3 is TGCAGCATTACTAGCGGGGGTGTAGGAAATGAGCAGTTCTTC.